Presented here are 32 T cell receptor beta chains from one specimen sequenced in a study of blood T cell repertoires in COVID-19. Clones were sequenced by immunoSEQ multiplex PCR, and TCRdb holds only the in-frame ones, with some missing. The table includes fewer than 250,000 clones, roughly 80% detected once. The specimen sequenced was peripheral blood. The receptor source for this set is a woman aged 40-49 years with active or convalescent COVID-19.

The gene calls are TRBV4-2 and TRBJ2-3; 15 bases fit TRBD2. Per the germline V gene, CDR1 is LGHNA and CDR2 is YNFKEQ. After removal of 1 base from V and 4 bases from J, the junction contained 0 bases not matched to a gene. This CDR3 spans 16 amino acids. The CDR3 sequence is CASSQGTSGGADTQYF. The CDR3 coding sequence is TGTGCCAGCAGCCAAGGGACTAGCGGGGGGGCAGATACGCAGTATTTT.

The V and J genes are TRBV11-3 and TRBJ2-3; 11 positions agree with TRBD2. This CDR3 comprises 17 residues. With V trimmed by 1 base and J by 2 bases, 5 bases remained unmatched. Germline CDR1 SGHNT, CDR2 YENEEA. The CDR3 protein is CASSLGGLAENTDTQYF. As DNA, the CDR3 is TGTGCCAGCAGCTTAGGGGGACTAGCGGAAAACACAGATACGCAGTATTTT.

The chain carries TRBV24-1 and TRBJ1-5; possible D gene TRBD1, 5 bases. CDR1 KGHDR and CDR2 SFDVKD come from the germline V gene. The CDR3 sequence is 13 residues long. Trimming shortened V by 2 bases and J by 7 bases, and 8 bases separated the two germline ends. Here the CDR3 reads CATSDSRVQPQHF. The CDR3 bases are TGTGCCACCAGTGATTCCAGGGTGCAGCCCCAGCATTTT.

The gene calls are TRBV6-6 and TRBJ2-2; TRBD1 is a possible D gene (6 bases). CDR3 length equals 15 residues. Germline V CDR1 and CDR2: MNHNY, SVGAGI (reference sequence). V lost 4 bases to trimming and J lost 5 bases, with 14 bases between them. CDR3: CASSSGSGQTGELFF. As DNA, the CDR3 is TGTGCCAGCAGTTCCGGGTCTGGACAGACCGGGGAGCTGTTTTTT.

The chain has TRBV19 and TRBJ1-4, with D hard to call. The CDR3 length is 15 residues. Germline loops: CDR1 LNHDA, CDR2 SQIVND (reference sequence). Between the trimmed V and J ends, which lost 7 bases and 0 bases, there was a span of 12 bases. This CDR3 is CASNGLIATNEKLFF. The CDR3 nucleotides read TGTGCCAGTAATGGCCTTATTGCAACTAATGAAAAACTGTTTTTT.

In DNA, the CDR3 is TGTGCCAGCAGTTACGTACTCGGTGGGACAAGGACCTACGAGCAGTACTTC. Translation: CASSYVLGGTRTYEQYF. The chain joins TRBV6-2 or TRBV6-3 to TRBJ2-7, with D perhaps TRBD1 (6 bases). V lost 2 bases and J lost 2, with 19 bases in between. In germline, CDR1 is MNHEY, CDR2 SVGEGT. The CDR3 runs to 17 residues.

The rearrangement links TRBV4-1 to TRBJ2-3; TRBD1 aligns across 10 bases. The CDR3 consists of 16 residues. Germline V gene data show CDR1 as MGHRA and CDR2 as YSYEKL. The J segment lost 3 bases and the V segment lost 3 bases, leaving 6 bases of the junction unmatched. This CDR3 is CASSQDRGGKTDTQYF. CDR3 DNA sequence: TGCGCCAGCAGCCAGGACAGGGGGGGAAAAACAGATACGCAGTATTTT.

The chain combines TRBV30 with TRBJ1-1; 11 bases map to TRBD1. CDR3 length equals 15 residues. Per the germline V gene, CDR1 is GTSNPN and CDR2 is SVGIG (reference sequence). J gave up 4 bases and V 5 bases, and 9 bases lay outside the gene matches. CDR3 nucleotide sequence: TGTGCCTGGGCCGGGACAGGGGGAAGGAGCACTGAAGCTTTCTTT. This gives the protein CAWAGTGGRSTEAFF.

V usage is TRBV27 and J usage is TRBJ1-2; possible D gene TRBD1, 6 bases. The CDR3 sequence is 14 residues long. Germline assignment: CDR1 MNHEY and CDR2 SMNVEV (reference sequence). V dropped 0 bases and J dropped 4 bases, with 9 bases sitting between them. This chain's CDR3 is CASSLSPDSYGYTF. DNA for the CDR3: TGTGCCAGCAGTTTATCGCCGGACAGCTATGGCTACACCTTC.

The chain couples TRBV28 to TRBJ1-6, with 7 bases matching TRBD1. The V gene's germline CDR1 is MDHEN and CDR2 SYDVKM. The CDR3 runs to 15 residues. J lost 5 bases, V lost 4 bases, and 5 bases had no gene match. CDR3 in DNA: TGTGCCAGCAGTTCCCGTACAGGGGATAATTCACCCCTCCACTTT. It encodes CASSSRTGDNSPLHF. The variable domain in full, completed from reference TRBV28 and TRBJ1-6, reads DVKVTQSSRYLVKRTGEKVFLECVQDMDHENMFWYRQDPGLGLRLIYFSYDVKMKEKGDIPEGYSVSREKKERFSLILESASTNQTSMYLCASSSRTGDNSPLHFGNGTRLTVT.

This chain joins TRBV13 and TRBJ2-7; 7 nucleotides agree with TRBD2. This CDR3 comprises 13 residues. Trimming removed 5 bases from V and 5 bases from J; junction bases left unmatched: 6. Germline V CDR1 and CDR2: PRHDT, FYEKMQ (reference sequence). The CDR3 spells CASSLKGRDEQYF. The CDR3 DNA follows: TGTGCCAGCAGCCTAAAGGGGAGGGACGAGCAGTACTTC. The variable domain in full, with the rest retrieved from reference TRBV13 and TRBJ2-7, is AAGVIQSPRHLIKEKRETATLKCYPIPRHDTVYWYQQGPGQDPQFLISFYEKMQSDKGSIPDRFSAQQFSDYHSELNMSSLELGDSALYFCASSLKGRDEQYFGPGTRLTVT.

The rearrangement joins TRBV4-2 to TRBJ1-1, with D hard to call. Trimming left V 5 bases short and J 5 bases short, with 12 bases between. In germline, CDR1 is LGHNA, CDR2 YNFKEQ. CDR3 size: 13 residues. In nucleotides, the CDR3 is TGTGCCAGCAGCTTGAACTCGGTTACTGAAGCTTTCTTT. As protein: CASSLNSVTEAFF.

In its sample, this clone was seen once. The V gene is TRBV6-2 or TRBV6-3, the J gene TRBJ1-1; 10 positions agree with TRBD1. The CDR3 loop spans 15 amino acids. V shed 6 bases, J shed 4 bases, and the junction held 8 bases outside the gene matches. Germline V gives CDR1 MNHEY, CDR2 SVGEGT. Here the CDR3 DNA reads TGTGCCAGCAGCACAGACAGGGGGCTTTTCACTGAAGCTTTCTTT. Residues: CASSTDRGLFTEAFF.

The chain employs TRBV7-3 and TRBJ2-5; possibly TRBD1 for D (5 bases). CDR1 and CDR2 (germline): SGHTA, FQGTGA. Trimming pared 1 base from V and 2 bases from J, leaving 11 bases between. This CDR3 is built from 15 residues. CDR3 bases: TGTGCCAGCAGCTTAAGGGTAGCAGGGCAAGAGACCCAGTACTTC. Translation: CASSLRVAGQETQYF. The whole variable domain, filled in from reference TRBV7-3 and TRBJ2-5, reads GAGVSQTPSNKVTEKGKYVELRCDPISGHTALYWYRQSLGQGPEFLIYFQGTGAADDSGLPNDRFFAVRPEGSVSTLKIQRTERGDSAVYLCASSLRVAGQETQYFGPGTRLLVL.

The chain has TRBV29-1 and TRBJ2-5; D is possibly TRBD1 (7 bases). The CDR3 contains 12 residues. Germline V CDR1 and CDR2: SQVTM, ANQGSEA. V was shortened by 7 bases and J by 6 bases, with 15 bases between the two germline ends. In nucleotides, the CDR3 is TGCAGCGGCCTAGGGGGCGGGAAGACCCAGTACTTC. Translated, it gives CSGLGGGKTQYF.

This rearrangement joins TRBV19 to TRBJ2-1; weak D call: TRBD2 (5 bases). This CDR3 is 12 amino acids long. Germline V gives CDR1 LNHDA, CDR2 SQIVND (reference sequence). V was shortened by 4 bases and J by 7 bases, with 8 bases between the two germline ends. The CDR3 loop reads CASSSGYNEQFF. The CDR3 nucleotides read TGTGCCAGTAGTAGCGGGTATAATGAGCAGTTCTTC. The variable domain in full, completed from reference TRBV19 and TRBJ2-1, reads DGGITQSPKYLFRKEGQNVTLSCEQNLNHDAMYWYRQDPGQGLRLIYYSQIVNDFQKGDIAEGYSVSREKKESFPLTVTSAQKNPTAFYLCASSSGYNEQFFGPGTRLTVL.

This chain links TRBV2 with TRBJ1-6, with unresolved D. The CDR3 consists of 16 residues. Trimming pared 1 base from V and 0 bases from J, leaving 7 bases between. Germline V gene data show CDR1 as SNHLY and CDR2 as FYNNEI. DNA for the CDR3: TGTGCCAGCAGTGAAGATGCGGCCTCCTATAATTCACCCCTCCACTTT. Translated, it gives CASSEDAASYNSPLHF.

This chain uses TRBV5-1 with TRBJ2-1, with D perhaps matching TRBD2 (6 bases). Germline V gives CDR1 SGHRS, CDR2 YFSETQ. The CDR3 is made up of 15 amino acids. Trimming removed 0 bases from V and 9 bases from J, with 16 bases in between. CDR3 protein: CASSLAGTFEAEQFF. In nucleotides, the CDR3 is TGCGCCAGCAGCTTGGCCGGGACTTTCGAGGCTGAGCAGTTCTTC.

This chain uses TRBV12-3 or TRBV12-4 with TRBJ2-7, with a weak D call TRBD1 (6 bases). V was shortened by 0 bases and J by 6 bases, with 9 bases between the two germline ends. The CDR3 has 13 amino acids. CDR3 amino acids: CASSLAGQSEQYF. The DNA of the CDR3 is TGTGCCAGCAGTTTAGCGGGACAATCCGAGCAGTACTTC.

The chain links TRBV3-1 (or the pseudogene TRBV3-2) to TRBJ1-2; D might be TRBD1 (6 bases). The V gene's germline CDR1 is LGHDT and CDR2 YNNKEL (reference sequence). Trimming took 1 base from V and 4 from J, leaving 13 bases between them. This CDR3 spans 15 amino acids. Here the CDR3 reads CASSQGQGRAYGYTF. The CDR3 DNA follows: TGTGCCAGCAGCCAAGGGCAGGGGAGGGCCTATGGCTACACCTTC.

The V call is TRBV7-3, the J call TRBJ2-7, with D possibly being TRBD1 (5 bases). The ends were cut back, 5 bases at V and 6 bases at J, with 17 bases in the middle. Germline V gene data show CDR1 as SGHTA and CDR2 as FQGTGA. CDR3 length: 14 amino acids. DNA of the CDR3: TGTGCCAGCAGCCCAGGGTCCCAATTTGGCGAGCAGTACTTC. This encodes CASSPGSQFGEQYF. The full variable domain, in which reference TRBV7-3 and TRBJ2-7 provide the parts outside the CDR3, is GAGVSQTPSNKVTEKGKYVELRCDPISGHTALYWYRQSLGQGPEFLIYFQGTGAADDSGLPNDRFFAVRPEGSVSTLKIQRTERGDSAVYLCASSPGSQFGEQYFGPGTRLTVT.

The V gene is TRBV7-8, the J gene TRBJ2-1, with TRBD1 matching over 11 bases. Trimming removed 5 bases from V and 4 bases from J; junction bases left unmatched: 13. The CDR3 covers 18 residues. Germline V lookup: CDR1 SGHVS, CDR2 FQNEAQ. This CDR3 is CASSIGLFGTGGYNEQFF. The CDR3, as DNA: TGTGCCAGCAGCATAGGCCTATTCGGGACAGGGGGTTACAATGAGCAGTTCTTC.

V is TRBV20-1 and J is TRBJ2-5, with D hard to call. Deletions cut 6 bases from V and 2 bases from J, with 4 bases between. This CDR3 is built from 10 residues. CDR1 is DFQATT and CDR2 is SNEGSKA in the germline V gene (reference sequence). The CDR3 is CSALQETQYF. The CDR3 coding sequence is TGCAGTGCCTTACAAGAGACCCAGTACTTC.

This chain links TRBV9 with TRBJ1-1; D is uncertain. This CDR3 is 14 amino acids long. V was cut by 0 bases and J by 4 bases, with 10 bases left in between. The germline gives CDR1 SGDLS, CDR2 YYNGEE. The CDR3 protein is CASSVGSGRTEAFF. For the CDR3, the DNA is TGTGCCAGCAGCGTAGGGTCAGGTCGCACTGAAGCTTTCTTT.

The sample holds a few counts of this clone. The chain joins TRBV14 to TRBJ1-1, with 9 bases that match TRBD1. J lost 5 bases, V lost 6 bases, and 10 bases had no gene match. This CDR3 region has 15 residues. Germline V gene data show CDR1 as SGHDN and CDR2 as FVKESK. Here the CDR3 reads CASRRTGGARTEAFF. DNA for the CDR3: TGTGCCAGCAGGCGAACAGGGGGCGCTCGGACTGAAGCTTTCTTT.

This clone was picked up a small number of times. V is TRBV4-2 and J is TRBJ1-1; possible D gene TRBD1, 6 bases. The CDR3 loop spans 13 amino acids. Per the germline V gene, CDR1 is LGHNA and CDR2 is YNFKEQ. V lost 8 bases and J 4 bases, leaving 14 bases between the germline ends. CDR3 sequence (DNA): TGTGCCAGCGAACAGGGAAGGGGCACTGAAGCTTTCTTT. Translating gives CASEQGRGTEAFF.

This rearrangement joins TRBV7-9 to TRBJ1-1; D unresolved. This CDR3 contains 13 residues. The V gene lost 5 bases and the J gene lost 6 bases, with 13 bases spanning the gap. Germline loops: CDR1 SEHNR, CDR2 FQNEAQ (reference sequence). The CDR3 DNA follows: TGTGCCAGCAGCCTCGGACTTAAGGCTGAAGCTTTCTTT. It yields the protein CASSLGLKAEAFF.

The V gene is TRBV6-5, the J gene TRBJ1-6, with a tentative D call TRBD1 (5 bases). Trimming left V 6 bases short and J 10 bases short, with 16 bases between. The CDR3 contains 14 residues. The germline V gene has CDR1 MNHEY and CDR2 SVGAGI. The CDR3 DNA reads TGTGCCAGCAGGGCCAGCAGGGACTTATCACCCCTCCACTTT. It is translated as CASRASRDLSPLHF.

The J gene is TRBJ1-2, the V gene TRBV6-4; a possible D gene is TRBD1 (6 bases). The CDR3 runs to 14 residues. Germline V gene sequence: CDR1 MRHNA, CDR2 SNTAGT. The V end was cut by 6 bases, the J end by 3 bases, with 14 bases between. CDR3 nucleotide sequence: TGTGCCAGCAGGGAACAGGGTGGCGACTATGGCTACACCTTC. Translating gives CASREQGGDYGYTF.

The rearrangement joins TRBV4-3 to TRBJ1-4, with D unclear. V was clipped by 2 bases and J by 3 bases, with 22 bases between them. CDR1 and CDR2 (germline): LGHNA, YSLEER. The CDR3 spans 19 residues. The CDR3 coding sequence is TGCGCCAGCAGCCAATCCGATGTGACCGCCGGGTCTCCTAATGAAAAACTGTTTTTT. Its protein product is CASSQSDVTAGSPNEKLFF.

This sequence joins TRBV11-3 and TRBJ2-7; D is perhaps TRBD2 (6 bases). V was pared by 5 bases and J by 0 bases, with 14 bases between. The germline CDR1 and CDR2 sequences are SGHNT and YENEEA. The CDR3 totals 15 residues. CDR3 protein: CASSPGRGTSYEQYF. The CDR3 DNA follows: TGTGCCAGCAGCCCGGGACGGGGGACCTCCTACGAGCAGTACTTC.

This rearrangement joins TRBV19 to TRBJ1-1; D perhaps matches TRBD1 (5 bases). Trimming shortened V by 2 bases and J by 6 bases, and 13 bases separated the two germline ends. Germline CDR1 is LNHDA and CDR2 is SQIVND (reference sequence). The CDR3 consists of 14 residues. The CDR3 region has the DNA TGTGCCAGTAGTATACGGGGGGGTCTCCCTGAAGCTTTCTTT. Amino acids: CASSIRGGLPEAFF.